This T cell receptor (beta chain) was observed in a study of blood T cell repertoires in COVID-19. In germline, CDR1 is SGDLS, CDR2 YYNGEE. The CDR3 runs 17 residues. V dropped 0 bases and J dropped 1; count of bases not matched to a gene: 6. Produced via immunoSEQ multiplex PCR; TCRdb's table is partial and in-frame only. The sample gives about 150,000 clones, more than 75% of which show up once; approximately 9.9% is in the top ten. This receptor was taken from a man aged 60 to 75 who had recovered from COVID-19. V gene TRBV9 combines with J gene TRBJ1-3, with 8 bases that match TRBD1. What was sequenced was peripheral blood. As DNA, the CDR3 is TGTGCCAGCAGCGTAGCTGACAGGGGCGCTTCTGGAAACACCATATATTTT. Translating it yields CASSVADRGASGNTIYF.